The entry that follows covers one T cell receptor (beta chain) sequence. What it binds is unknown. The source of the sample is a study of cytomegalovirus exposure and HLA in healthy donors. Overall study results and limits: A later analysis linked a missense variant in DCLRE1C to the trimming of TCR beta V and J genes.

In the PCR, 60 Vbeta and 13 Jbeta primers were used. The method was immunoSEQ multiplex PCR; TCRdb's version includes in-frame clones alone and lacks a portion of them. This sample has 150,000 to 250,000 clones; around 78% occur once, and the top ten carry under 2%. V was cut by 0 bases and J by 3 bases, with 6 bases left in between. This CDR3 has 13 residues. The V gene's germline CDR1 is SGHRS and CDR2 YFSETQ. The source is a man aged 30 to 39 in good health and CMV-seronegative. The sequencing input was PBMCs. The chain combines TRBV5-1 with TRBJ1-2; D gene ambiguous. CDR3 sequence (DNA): TGCGCCAGCAGCTTGGGCGGAGACTATGGCTACACCTTC. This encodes CASSLGGDYGYTF.